This T cell receptor (beta chain) was recovered during a study of T-cell memory formation after mild COVID-19 (dated by TCRdb to the early 2020s). Some background on the complete study: TCR sequence clusters from the two donors were found to be largely donor specific. Two young, previously healthy adult volunteers made up the cohort, one male and one female. T-cell clones expanding and contracting after mild COVID-19 in two donors were tracked by longitudinal TCRalpha and TCRbeta repertoire sequencing.

The CDR3 starts with the cysteine, ends with the phenylalanine, and has 13 residues. Just the 39-base CDR3 DNA is kept, in frame starting at base 1. Looking up the germline V gene yields CDR1 SGHTA and CDR2 FQGTGA. Cut back by 0 bases and 3 bases, the V and J ends lie 6 bases apart. Ficoll-Paque density gradient centrifugation was used to isolate PBMCs. TCRdb shows the sequencer as Illumina NovaSeq 6000. TCRalpha and TCRbeta cDNA libraries were built by 5'RACE with constant-segment primers, adding sample barcodes and unique molecular identifiers. Trizol reagent was used to extract RNA from every sample. Amplification of the libraries took two PCR steps, and the second step added a second sample barcode plus Illumina TruSeq adapters. Sequencing of libraries was performed on an Illumina NovaSeq with 2 x 150 bp paired-end reads. The original methods were these. The reads were demultiplexed and collapsed into UMI-guided consensus sequences using migec v1.2.7. Using mixcr v2.1.11, UMI consensuses were aligned to TRA and TRB V and J templates and then assembled into clonotypes. A clonotype was counted as expanded or contracted only when both edgeR and NoisET called the clonotype significant, with the noise models trained on biological replicates. For edgeR calls, a false discovery rate-adjusted p below 0.01 and a log2 fold-change threshold of 1 were applied. PCA with hierarchical clustering of max-normalized trajectories of the 1000 most abundant clonotypes was used as exploratory dynamics analysis. Separately sequenced CD4+ and CD8+ repertoires were used to assign a CD4 or CD8 phenotype to each responding clone. The public reads were reanalyzed by TCRdb: fastp trimming at Q25, MiXCR alignment, in-frame beta chains only. Every entry covers one CDR3 protein and lists the most common genes and DNA from its rows. Clone size and V and J calls follow TCRdb, not the original study. This sample has roughly 150,000 distinct CDR3 sequences in its table, and roughly 13% of those were observed once. The top ten constitute approximately 3.5% of the sample.

Study-wide conclusions, independent of this receptor: Contracting CD4+ clones were located mainly in the CM and EM memory subsets, whereas CD8+ clones were found to be enriched in EMRA. SARS-CoV-2 specificity was not confirmed for the second-wave clones peaking on day 37. Only a couple of mild cases were covered in the study, and larger cohorts including severe cases with pre-infection samples were considered necessary. From day 15 to 85, contracting clones showed balanced CD4/CD8 phenotypes, whereas a second wave of clones that expanded from day 15 to 37 leaned towards CD4+. Some responding clones were found in pre-infection memory, which suggests that pre-existing cross-reactive memory T cells took part in the SARS-CoV-2 response.

For this clonotype: What antigen it recognizes has not been identified. No base-level quality is on record; no much larger clone is a single base apart.

The chain employs TRBV7-3 and TRBJ2-7; the D segment cannot be called with confidence. Specimen: PBMCs or a T cell subset sorted from them (not recorded which). This TCR was sampled from a man between 18 and 35 years old who had mild COVID-19 (a few samples of this study predate the infection). The sample titles of this study are shuffled in the database, so cell type and time point are left out; the donor was told from shared clones. At the DNA level, the sequence is TGTGCCAGCAGCTTAACGGACGGCTACGAGCAGTACTTC. Translated, this gives CASSLTDGYEQYF.